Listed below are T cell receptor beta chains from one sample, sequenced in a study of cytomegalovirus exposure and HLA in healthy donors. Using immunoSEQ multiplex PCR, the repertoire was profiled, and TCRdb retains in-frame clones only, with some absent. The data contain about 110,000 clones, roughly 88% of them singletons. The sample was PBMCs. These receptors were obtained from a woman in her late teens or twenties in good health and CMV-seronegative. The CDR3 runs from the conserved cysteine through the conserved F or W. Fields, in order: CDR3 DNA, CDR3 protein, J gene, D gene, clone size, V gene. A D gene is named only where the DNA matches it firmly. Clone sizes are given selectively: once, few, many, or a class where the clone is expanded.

cdr3_nt: TGTGCCAGCAGTGAAATGGTGGGCCAGCCCCAGCATTTT
cdr3_aa: CASSEMVGQPQHF
j_call: TRBJ1-5
d_call: NA
clone_size: NA
v_call: TRBV6-1

cdr3_nt: TGTGCCAGCGGCCGGGACAGTGAGTATGGCTACACCTTC
cdr3_aa: CASGRDSEYGYTF
j_call: TRBJ1-2
d_call: TRBD1
clone_size: medium-sized
v_call: TRBV2

cdr3_nt: TGTGCCAGCAGCTTATCCTCGGAGCAGTTCTTC
cdr3_aa: CASSLSSEQFF
j_call: TRBJ2-1
d_call: NA
clone_size: NA
v_call: TRBV7-6

cdr3_nt: TGCAGCGTTGACCAGGGGAGAGTAAATACGCAGTATTTT
cdr3_aa: CSVDQGRVNTQYF
j_call: TRBJ2-3
d_call: NA
clone_size: NA
v_call: TRBV29-1

cdr3_nt: TGTGCCAGCAGCGGGACAGTAGGGAGCAATCAGCCCCAGCATTTT
cdr3_aa: CASSGTVGSNQPQHF
j_call: TRBJ1-5
d_call: TRBD1
clone_size: few
v_call: TRBV25-1

cdr3_nt: TGTGCCAGCAGGGTCGGGTTCCAAGACTCCTACAATGAGCAGTTCTTC
cdr3_aa: CASRVGFQDSYNEQFF
j_call: TRBJ2-1
d_call: NA
clone_size: NA
v_call: TRBV27

cdr3_nt: TGTGCCAGCAGCCCCTACAGTTACTCTGGAAACACCATATATTTT
cdr3_aa: CASSPYSYSGNTIYF
j_call: TRBJ1-3
d_call: NA
clone_size: NA
v_call: TRBV7-2

cdr3_nt: TGTGCCAGCTCACCATACGGGGATTCTCCCTACGAGCAGTACTTC
cdr3_aa: CASSPYGDSPYEQYF
j_call: TRBJ2-7
d_call: NA
clone_size: NA
v_call: TRBV18

cdr3_nt: TGTGCCAGCAGCACCCGGGGGGCAACTGAAGCTTTCTTT
cdr3_aa: CASSTRGATEAFF
j_call: TRBJ1-1
d_call: NA
clone_size: NA
v_call: TRBV11-3

cdr3_nt: TGTGCCAGCAGCTTGGGTTCCGGGGGGGCTTACGAGCAGTACTTC
cdr3_aa: CASSLGSGGAYEQYF
j_call: TRBJ2-7
d_call: TRBD2
clone_size: NA
v_call: TRBV5-4